This TCR beta chain was profiled in a study of blood T cell repertoires in COVID-19. Turning to the study itself: Researchers got acute and convalescent COVID-19 samples from the United States, Italy and Spain. The analysed material was cDNA or gDNA that came from T cells, B-cell-depleted T cells, or PBMCs.

Notes on this clone: The same CDR3 is also encoded by other DNA sequences in this sample.

Original data processing: Reference gene primer amplification in the assay estimated nucleated cell counts. Clones were sequenced by immunoSEQ multiplex PCR, and TCRdb holds only the in-frame ones, with some missing. The V and J calls and the clone size are those of that table, but D and trimming were determined from the DNA. The table lists over 150,000 clones, around 79% of them singletons. The CDR3 loop spans 11 amino acids. V lost 5 bases to trimming and J lost 5 bases, with 10 bases between them. Germline values: CDR1 DFQATT, CDR2 SNEGSKA (reference sequence). The source of this sequence is a woman in her 50s with acute or convalescent COVID-19. The rearrangement uses TRBV20-1 and TRBJ2-7, with a possible D match to TRBD2 (5 bases). The sample taken for sequencing was peripheral blood. The CDR3 sequence is CSAGGGHEQYF. The CDR3 region has the DNA TGCAGTGCTGGAGGCGGCCACGAGCAGTACTTC.